This is a list of T cell receptor beta chains from one sample in a study of identical twins. TCRdb analysed the 5' RACE reads with MiXCR anew, one entry per CDR3 protein. Here the sample spans 1.5 million to 2 million distinct CDR3 sequences, around a third being singletons. Sequencing was carried out using cord blood. All receptors derive from a newborn girl in good health. Both conserved end residues are part of each CDR3. A D gene is named only where the DNA matches it firmly. Where a row states a size, it is once, few, many or the class of an expanded clone; other rows omit it.

J,D,size,V,DNA,CDR3
TRBJ2-1,TRBD2,-,TRBV20-1,TGCAGTGCTATACACATTGGACTAGATAATAATGAGCAGTTCTTC,CSAIHIGLDNNEQFF
TRBJ1-2,-,few,TRBV29-1,TGCAGCGTTGAAAAAGACCGCAGGGCGCGGGGCTACACCTTC,CSVEKDRRARGYTF
TRBJ2-7,-,-,TRBV6-5,TGTGCCAGCAGAATAACCCAGGGTAGTGCCTACGAGCAGTACTTC,CASRITQGSAYEQYF
TRBJ2-3,-,-,TRBV6-5,TGTGCCAGCAGTTACATAGGGTTGGAAGATACGCAGTATTTT,CASSYIGLEDTQYF
TRBJ2-3,TRBD2,few,TRBV12-3/TRBV12-4,TGTGCCAGCAGTCACCGGACTAGCGGTTCCACAAATACGCAGTATTTT,CASSHRTSGSTNTQYF
TRBJ1-6,-,few,TRBV12-3/TRBV12-4,TGTGCCAGCAGCGCCGACAGCGATAATTCACCCCTCCACTTT,CASSADSDNSPLHF
TRBJ2-5,TRBD1,-,TRBV12-3/TRBV12-4,TGTGCCGGCAGTTTTTCGTTGACAGGGCTTTTGGAGACCCAGTACTTC,CAGSFSLTGLLETQYF
TRBJ1-6,-,-,TRBV6-6,TGTGCCAGCAGTTTACTCGAATTAAGTCCACCCCTCCACTTT,CASSLLELSPPLHF
TRBJ2-2,-,-,TRBV4-1,TGCGCCAGCAGCCAAGGAGCGGATCGCACCGGGGAGCTGTTTTTT,CASSQGADRTGELFF
TRBJ2-7,-,few,TRBV20-1,TGCAGTGCGGGCAGAGGGGGGAGAGTGTACGAGCAGTACTTC,CSAGRGGRVYEQYF
TRBJ2-1,-,few,TRBV10-3,TGTGCCATCACAGGGACGCTTTACAATGAGCAGTTCTTC,CAITGTLYNEQFF
TRBJ2-6,-,-,TRBV27,TGTGCCAGCAGTGTGCGTTTATCTGGGGCCAACGTCCTGACTTTC,CASSVRLSGANVLTF
TRBJ2-7,TRBD2,-,TRBV20-1,TGCAGTGCTCCACTAGCGGGAGTCCACGAGCAGTACTTC,CSAPLAGVHEQYF
TRBJ2-5,-,-,TRBV20-1,TGCAGTGCTAGTGTCCCTCTCCTGGCGGAGACCCAGTACTTC,CSASVPLLAETQYF
TRBJ2-1,-,few,TRBV11-2,TGTGCCAGCAGCTTACGAAGCGGCGACGACTACAATGAGCAGTTCTTC,CASSLRSGDDYNEQFF
TRBJ2-3,-,-,TRBV4-2,TGTGTCAGCAGCCTACAGGGACGCACAGATACGCAGTATTTT,CVSSLQGRTDTQYF
TRBJ2-7,-,-,TRBV7-9,TGTGCCAGCAGCTTAGCAATAGGGCCCTACGAGCAGTACTTC,CASSLAIGPYEQYF
TRBJ1-2,-,-,TRBV16,TGTGCCAGCAGCCCTATGTCCACTTCTAACTATGGCTACACCTTC,CASSPMSTSNYGYTF
TRBJ2-2,-,-,TRBV6-1,TGTGCCAGCAGCCGGGACCAGAACACCGGGGAGCTGTTTTTT,CASSRDQNTGELFF
TRBJ1-1,TRBD1,-,TRBV11-2,TGTGCCAGCAGCTTTACCGAACAGGGGGCTGAAGCTTTCTTT,CASSFTEQGAEAFF
TRBJ2-7,-,-,TRBV12-3/TRBV12-4,TGTGCCAGCAGTTGGGGGAGAAGGAACGAGCAGTACTTC,CASSWGRRNEQYF
TRBJ2-1,TRBD2,-,TRBV27,TGTGCCAGCAGTTTATCGTACCCCGGGACTAGCGGGAGTCTTCGGGACAATGAGCAGTTCTTC,CASSLSYPGTSGSLRDNEQFF
TRBJ2-1,TRBD2,-,TRBV12-3/TRBV12-4,TGTGCCAGCAGTTTCCGACTAGCGGGAGCTGGCTCCTACAATGAGCAGTTCTTC,CASSFRLAGAGSYNEQFF
TRBJ2-3,-,-,TRBV4-2,TGTGCCAGCAGCCCACTCAACCCGACCTCTAGCACAGATACGCAGTATTTT,CASSPLNPTSSTDTQYF
TRBJ1-4,-,-,TRBV5-1,TGCGCCAGCAGCTTGCGGTCCAGTGAAAAACTGTTTTTT,CASSLRSSEKLFF
TRBJ2-7,-,-,TRBV20-1,TGCAGTGCTAGCTCCGGACTGAGCTCCTACGAGCAGTACTTC,CSASSGLSSYEQYF
TRBJ2-7,-,few,TRBV5-6,TGTGCCAGCAGCTTCATGGGACAAGACGAGCAGTACTTC,CASSFMGQDEQYF
TRBJ2-1,-,-,TRBV13,TGTGCCGGCAGCCACACTGGGCAGTCCTACAATGAGCAGTTCTTC,CAGSHTGQSYNEQFF
TRBJ2-3,TRBD1,-,TRBV7-9,TGTGCCAGCAGCCCTAGGACAGGGGATCATAGCACAGATACGCAGTATTTT,CASSPRTGDHSTDTQYF
TRBJ2-4,-,few,TRBV6-6,TGTGCCAGCAGACGATGGGTCCACAAAAACATTCAGTACTTC,CASRRWVHKNIQYF
TRBJ1-2,-,many,TRBV29-1,TGCAGCGTTGGGGACCACTATGGCTACACCTTC,CSVGDHYGYTF
TRBJ2-2,-,-,TRBV5-1,TGCGCCAGCAGCCCCCTTAGCGGAGGTAACACCGGGGAGCTGTTTTTT,CASSPLSGGNTGELFF
TRBJ1-1,TRBD1,-,TRBV28,TGTGCCAGCAGGCTATTGAAGGGGGCGCTGAACACTGAAGCTTTCTTT,CASRLLKGALNTEAFF
TRBJ1-2,-,-,TRBV7-2,TGTGCCAGCAGCCGAAGACCCCAAAACAACGGCTACACCTTC,CASSRRPQNNGYTF
TRBJ2-1,TRBD2,-,TRBV20-1,TGCAGTGCTAGGGGGACTAGCGGAACAAGTGAGCAGTTCTTC,CSARGTSGTSEQFF
TRBJ2-2,TRBD1,-,TRBV6-1,TGTGCCACCGGGACAGGGGGGAACACCGGGGAGCTGTTTTTT,CATGTGGNTGELFF
TRBJ2-7,-,-,TRBV28,TGTGCCAGCAGTTTGATCGGGACGCCCGGCTCCTACGAGCAGTACTTC,CASSLIGTPGSYEQYF
TRBJ1-1,-,few,TRBV25-1,TGTGCCAGCAGGCCCGACATACGGAACACTGAAGCTTTCTTT,CASRPDIRNTEAFF
TRBJ2-7,-,-,TRBV2,TGTGCCAGCAGTGTTAAGGGGCAAGGCTACGAGCAGTACTTC,CASSVKGQGYEQYF
TRBJ2-5,TRBD1,-,TRBV12-3/TRBV12-4,TGTGCCAGCAGTTTAGGGTGGCAGGGGGACAATGAGCAGTACTTC,CASSLGWQGDNEQYF
TRBJ2-1,TRBD1,-,TRBV29-1,TGCAGCGAGACAGGGGGCGGCTACAATGAGCAGTTCTTC,CSETGGGYNEQFF
TRBJ2-7,TRBD2,-,TRBV27,TGTGCCAGCAGTTTATCGACTAGCGGGGGCTACCGAGTCTACGAGCAGTACTTC,CASSLSTSGGYRVYEQYF
TRBJ2-1,TRBD2,few,TRBV2,TGTGCCAGCTTATCGGTCAGAACAGGGGGACTAGCGGGGGACTTATGGAATGAGCAGTTCTTC,CASLSVRTGGLAGDLWNEQFF
TRBJ2-4,TRBD2,few,TRBV28,TGTGCCAGCAGTTCCTCACTAGCGGGAGTTTGGGGAACCAAAAACATTCAGTACTTC,CASSSSLAGVWGTKNIQYF
TRBJ2-5,TRBD2,few,TRBV20-1,TGCAGTGCTAGAGATCAAAGCGCTAGCGGGAGAATCCAAGAGACCCAGTACTTC,CSARDQSASGRIQETQYF
TRBJ1-2,-,once,TRBV5-1,TGCGCCAGCAGCTTGGAGAGCCAGGGGCTGGGGGACTACACCTTC,CASSLESQGLGDYTF
TRBJ1-1,-,-,TRBV11-2,TGTGCCAGCAGCTTAGATCGACAAACTGAAGCTTTCTTT,CASSLDRQTEAFF
TRBJ1-6,TRBD1,-,TRBV5-1,TGCGCCAGCAGCTCGCGGACAGGGGGTCATTCACCCCTCCACTTT,CASSSRTGGHSPLHF
TRBJ2-1,TRBD2,few,TRBV7-9,TGTGCCAGCAGCGTCGGGACTACCGGATCCTACAATGAGCAGTTCTTC,CASSVGTTGSYNEQFF
TRBJ2-5,-,-,TRBV6-5,TGTGCCAGCAGCACACCAACTAGTTCTGGTGAGCAGTACTTC,CASSTPTSSGEQYF
TRBJ1-2,-,many,TRBV11-2,TGTGCCAGCAGCCTTCCCGGGGCCGGCTACACCTTC,CASSLPGAGYTF
TRBJ2-1,TRBD2,-,TRBV5-1,TGCGCCAGCAGCCGGGGACTAGCGTCAACTTACTCCTACAATGAGCAGTTCTTC,CASSRGLASTYSYNEQFF
TRBJ2-1,TRBD2,many,TRBV28,TGTGCCAGCAGTTTCGGTTCGGGAGCGGGAGGACTAAGTCTCTCCTACAATGAGCAGTTCTTC,CASSFGSGAGGLSLSYNEQFF
TRBJ2-3,-,-,TRBV20-1,TGCAGTGTAATCCACCATGATAAAGATACGCAGTATTTT,CSVIHHDKDTQYF
TRBJ2-5,TRBD2,-,TRBV6-1,TGTGCCAGCAGTGAAGCGCTGCGACTAGCGGGAGGAGAGACCCAGTACTTC,CASSEALRLAGGETQYF